This entry describes one T cell receptor (beta chain). Profiled with immunoSEQ multiplex PCR; TCRdb holds only in-frame clones, not every one. The sample lists about 98,000 clones; 85% to 95% were seen once. Trimming took off 3 bases at V and 0 bases at J, with 14 bases between the two ends. The CDR3 runs 16 residues. The V gene's germline CDR1 is LNHDA and CDR2 SQIVND (reference sequence). The data derive from a study of OX40 agonist ivuxolimab in advanced cancers. On the study more broadly: A mean age of 60 years, range about 20 to 79, was recorded, and more than 80% were male.

The starting material was CD4+ or CD8+ T cells sorted from blood, obtained in a trial of the OX40 agonist ivuxolimab. V and J are TRBV19 and TRBJ1-1; weak D call: TRBD1 (6 bases). The clonotype originates from an adult with an advanced solid tumor such as melanoma, head and neck, liver or kidney cancer. The CDR3 sequence is CASSIPGVGMNTEAFF. For the CDR3, the DNA is TGTGCCAGTAGTATCCCAGGGGTAGGGATGAACACTGAAGCTTTCTTT.